This T cell receptor (beta chain) was identified in a study of T cell responses to AZD1222 COVID-19 vaccine (dated by TCRdb to the early 2020s). For the study in its entirety: TCR sequencing was performed for 230 to 250 trial participants, of whom around 210 were given two doses of AZD1222 and around 25 were given two doses of MenACWY control vaccine. Trial participants were enrolled into age subgroups of 18-55, 56-69 and 70-plus years, which contained around 150, 29 and 61 TCR-sequenced participants, respectively.

The sample's time point label, decoded: about 28 days (+/-7) after the second vaccine dose. Because spike-specific TCR depth and breadth did not differ between the two schedules, AZD1222 recipients who got a second dose at roughly 4 weeks were pooled with those who got a second dose at roughly 12 weeks. The vaccinee samples were drawn from two UK trials, COV001 and COV002, one of which was a single-blind randomized controlled phase 2/3 trial testing AZD1222 (ChAdOx1 nCoV-19) in healthy adults. Trial participant PBMC samples were collected at day 0 and day 28 after the second dose for TCRbeta chain sequencing. The CDR3 regions of human TCRbeta chains were analyzed by immunosequencing. The authors' analysis ran thus. Repertoire TCRs were checked for matches against a reference library of SARS-CoV-2-specific TCRs that had been generated using the MIRA antigen-specificity platform. Breadth meant the fraction of unique TCRs that were SARS-CoV-2-associated, whereas depth meant the fraction of total T cells that were SARS-CoV-2-associated. Using the MIRA data, each spike-specific TCR was mapped to the spike region that the TCR reacts to and placed in a CD4 or CD8 class. Log10-transformed breadth and depth values were compared by one-way ANOVA with Sidak's multiple comparisons tests. TCRdb took this table from immuneACCESS and kept in-frame rearrangements with V and J called. Such tables lack part of the clones; where checked against another copy, unresolved V genes explain under half of the gap, and the rest is unexplained. V and J calls plus clone size are reproduced from that table; the DNA served to infer D and trimming. This sample has 150,000 to 200,000 clones in its table, and 90% to 95% of those were observed once. The ten top clones hold 1.5% to 2% of the sample.

As regards this clone: Which antigen it targets is not known. Base qualities are not at hand, and no much larger clone is one base apart.

The paper as a whole reports these results and caveats: A significant rise in spike-specific TCR breadth and depth was observed after two AZD1222 doses relative to day 0 and relative to MenACWY recipients. Most participants were white British and females outnumbered males, and the authors suggested that clonal diversity may have been underestimated. Epitopes outside the regions mutated in the B.1.351 and B.1.1.7 variants were reportedly recognized by nearly half of the unique spike-specific TCRs. The 56-69-year group was small, and its depth increase did not reach significance, likely because of low power. The whole spike protein was spanned by vaccine-associated CD4 TCRs, and dominant responses were seen in regions 160-218 and 743-854. Because no day 14 peak-response samples were available, repertoires were characterized only after the peak T cell response. Conclusions about previously exposed vaccinees were limited because only six AZD1222 recipients were SARS-CoV-2 seropositive at baseline.

CDR1 SEHNR and CDR2 FQNEAQ were looked up in the germline V gene (reference sequence). V and J lose 5 bases and 5 bases, and a span of 10 bases separates them. The CDR3 has 12 amino acids, counting the end cysteine and phenylalanine. Only the CDR3 DNA stays, 36 bases, in frame from base 1. Material: peripheral blood, obtained 28 days after the second AZD1222 dose. The rearranged segments are TRBV7-9 and TRBJ2-7, with the D segment identity uncertain. The sequence was obtained from an adult who received the AZD1222 COVID-19 vaccine. The nucleotide sequence is given as TGTGCCAGCAGCATCCCAAGGCACGAGCAGTACTTC. It is translated as CASSIPRHEQYF.